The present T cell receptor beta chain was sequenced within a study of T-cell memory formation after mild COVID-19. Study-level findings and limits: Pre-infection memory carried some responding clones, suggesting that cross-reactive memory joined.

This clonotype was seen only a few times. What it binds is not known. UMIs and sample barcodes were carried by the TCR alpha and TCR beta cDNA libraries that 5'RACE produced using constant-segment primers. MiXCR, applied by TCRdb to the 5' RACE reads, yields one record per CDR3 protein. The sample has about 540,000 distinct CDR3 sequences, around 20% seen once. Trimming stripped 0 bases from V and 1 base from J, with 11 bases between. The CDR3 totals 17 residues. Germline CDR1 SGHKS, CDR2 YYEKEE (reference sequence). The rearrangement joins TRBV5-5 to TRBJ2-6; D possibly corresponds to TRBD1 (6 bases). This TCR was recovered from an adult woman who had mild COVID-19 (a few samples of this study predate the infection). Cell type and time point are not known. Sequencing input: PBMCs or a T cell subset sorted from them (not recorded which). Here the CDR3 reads CASSLAPGASGANVLTF. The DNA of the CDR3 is TGTGCCAGCAGCTTGGCTCCAGGGGCTTCTGGGGCCAACGTCCTGACTTTC.